This record covers a single TCR beta chain. Only in-frame clones appear in the TCRdb table, and some are missing; sequencing was by immunoSEQ multiplex PCR. The sample lists approximately 200,000 clones, approximately 83% seen once, with around 6.8% in the top ten. The CDR3 runs 13 residues. Per germline, CDR1 LGHDT and CDR2 YNNKEL (reference sequence). The V and J ends lost 1 base and 8 bases respectively, with 8 bases between them. This entry belongs to a study of blood T cell repertoires in COVID-19. Study-level background: From T cells, B-cell-depleted T cells, or PBMCs came the material, which was cDNA or gDNA.

The chain has TRBV3-1 (or the pseudogene TRBV3-2) and TRBJ2-2; D gene uncertain. The sequenced sample consisted of peripheral blood. The TCR comes from a woman in her fifties or sixties with acute or convalescent COVID-19. The CDR3 region has the DNA TGTGCCAGCAGCCAAGGGGCACGAGGGGAGCTGTTTTTT. Protein sequence: CASSQGARGELFF.